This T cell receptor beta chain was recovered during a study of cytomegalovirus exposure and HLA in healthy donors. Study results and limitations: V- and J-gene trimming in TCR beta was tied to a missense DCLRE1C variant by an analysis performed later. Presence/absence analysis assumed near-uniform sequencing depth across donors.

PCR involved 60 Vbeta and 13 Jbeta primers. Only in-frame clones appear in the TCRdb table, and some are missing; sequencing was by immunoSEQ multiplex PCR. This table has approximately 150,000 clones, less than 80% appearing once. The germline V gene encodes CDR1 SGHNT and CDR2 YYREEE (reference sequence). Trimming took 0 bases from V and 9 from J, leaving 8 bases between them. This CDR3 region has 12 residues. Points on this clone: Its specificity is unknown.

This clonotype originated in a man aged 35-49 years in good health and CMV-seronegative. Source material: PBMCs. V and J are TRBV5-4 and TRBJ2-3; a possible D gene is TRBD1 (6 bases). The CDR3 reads CASSLGGTTQYF. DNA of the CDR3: TGTGCCAGCAGCTTGGGGGGGACAACGCAGTATTTT. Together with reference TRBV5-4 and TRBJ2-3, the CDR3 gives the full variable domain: ETGVTQSPTHLIKTRGQQVTLRCSSQSGHNTVSWYQQALGQGPQFIFQYYREEENGRGNFPPRFSGLQFPNYSSELNVNALELDDSALYLCASSLGGTTQYFGPGTRLTVL.